These 23 T cell receptor beta chains were all obtained from the same sample, sequenced in a study of response to subunit inactivated influenza vaccine. One entry per CDR3 protein results from TCRdb running MiXCR on the RT-PCR reads. The table records some 600,000 distinct CDR3 sequences, roughly 15% of them present only once. Sample: PBMCs from blood, taken 14 to 15 days before vaccination. The receptors originated from a man aged 50-60 years who received an inactivated influenza vaccine.

This clonotype was picked up a small number of times. This chain connects TRBV5-6 to TRBJ2-7; maybe TRBD1 (6 bases). Germline lookup yields CDR1 SGHDT and CDR2 YYEEEE. The CDR3 loop spans 13 amino acids. V lost 3 bases and J 6 bases, leaving 13 bases between the germline ends. The CDR3 spells CASSYPTGPEQYF. In DNA, the CDR3 is TGTGCCAGCAGCTATCCGACAGGCCCCGAGCAGTACTTC. Drawing the rest from reference TRBV5-6 and TRBJ2-7, the complete variable domain is DAGVTQSPTHLIKTRGQQVTLRCSPKSGHDTVSWYQQALGQGPQFIFQYYEEEERQRGNFPDRFSGHQFPNYSSELNVNALLLGDSALYLCASSYPTGPEQYFGPGTRLTVT.

This chain links TRBV6-9 with TRBJ2-7; D gene unclear. The CDR3 sequence is 10 residues long. The germline gives CDR1 MNHGY, CDR2 SVAAGI. V dropped 4 bases and J dropped 5 bases, with 3 bases sitting between them. CDR3 region: CASSWNEQYF. CDR3 DNA: TGTGCCAGCAGTTGGAACGAGCAGTACTTC.

The CDR3 region is CASRRDRTYQETQYF. The CDR3 DNA follows: TGTGCCAGCAGGCGGGACAGGACGTACCAAGAGACCCAGTACTTC. This rearrangement joins TRBV12-3 or TRBV12-4 to TRBJ2-5; 8 bases fit TRBD1. The CDR3 loop spans 15 amino acids. Trimming removed 6 bases from V and 0 bases from J; junction bases left unmatched: 6.

This clonotype was recorded many times. V and J are TRBV5-6 and TRBJ2-3; the D is unclear. CDR1 and CDR2 from the germline V gene are SGHDT and YYEEEE. This CDR3 has 12 residues. The V and J ends lost 1 base and 4 bases respectively, with 4 bases between them. Here the CDR3 reads CASSLFPDTQYF. CDR3 DNA: TGTGCCAGCAGCTTGTTCCCAGATACGCAGTATTTT.

Ten or more counts support this clonotype. The CDR3 sequence is CASSLAGASTDTQYF. CDR3 in DNA: TGTGCCAGCAGCTTAGCAGGGGCATCGACAGATACGCAGTATTTT. The genes are TRBV7-6 and TRBJ2-3, with a tentative D call TRBD1 (5 bases). CDR1 and CDR2 (germline): SGHVS, FNYEAQ. This CDR3 is built from 15 residues. V lost 0 bases and J 3 bases, leaving 10 bases between the germline ends.

This clonotype has more than one count but fewer than ten. V gene TRBV20-1 combines with J gene TRBJ1-1; D call uncertain. Trimming cost V 6 bases and J 4 bases, with 12 bases left between them. The CDR3 consists of 12 residues. The germline V gene encodes CDR1 DFQATT and CDR2 SNEGSKA (reference sequence). This CDR3 reads CSAPDLGTEAFF. CDR3 coding DNA: TGCAGTGCCCCCGATCTGGGCACTGAAGCTTTCTTT.

V is TRBV12-3 or TRBV12-4 and J is TRBJ2-3; 8 positions agree with TRBD2. V shed 2 bases, J shed 4 bases, and the junction held 8 bases outside the gene matches. This CDR3 comprises 16 residues. The CDR3 DNA is TGTGCCAGCAGTTTAAGGGCAGGACTAGCATCAGATACGCAGTATTTT. Translated, it gives CASSLRAGLASDTQYF.

Many counts were recorded for this clonotype. V and J are TRBV7-2 and TRBJ2-3, with 7 nucleotides matching TRBD2. There are 16 residues in the CDR3. Germline CDR1 SGHTA, CDR2 FQGNSA. The V and J ends lost 1 base and 4 bases, in that order; junction bases with no gene match: 8. In nucleotides, the CDR3 is TGTGCCAGCAGCTTAGGGGGAGGGCGGGGCCCAGATACGCAGTATTTT. Residues: CASSLGGGRGPDTQYF.

This clonotype was counted only a few times. The V call is TRBV5-1, the J call TRBJ2-3; D not resolved. Germline CDR1 SGHRS, CDR2 YFSETQ. The V end lost 0 bases, the J end lost 0 bases, and 14 bases lay between the germline ends. This CDR3 is 17 amino acids long. CDR3 protein: CASSLVTASTSTDTQYF. The DNA of the CDR3 is TGCGCCAGCAGCTTGGTGACCGCCTCCACTAGCACAGATACGCAGTATTTT.

This clonotype showed up many times. The rearrangement joins TRBV12-3 or TRBV12-4 to TRBJ1-1, with D perhaps TRBD1 (5 bases). V was shortened by 10 bases and J by 0 bases, with 15 bases between the two germline ends. This CDR3 is built from 14 residues. The CDR3 DNA sequence: TGTGCCACCATTCAATGGGGGTTGAACACTGAAGCTTTCTTT. Translated: CATIQWGLNTEAFF.

This clonotype has more than one count but fewer than ten. The chain joins TRBV2 to TRBJ1-2, with 9 bases aligning to TRBD1. This CDR3 contains 14 residues. CDR1 and CDR2 (germline): SNHLY, FYNNEI. Losses at the gene ends were 6 bases for V and 7 bases for J; bases not matched to a gene: 9. CDR3 sequence (DNA): TGTGCCAGCAGAAGAGGACAGGGGAAGACTGGCTACACCTTC. Translated, it gives CASRRGQGKTGYTF.

This clonotype was seen repeatedly, ten times or more. The V gene is TRBV15, the J gene TRBJ2-2; unclear D gene. The CDR3 loop spans 13 amino acids. V gave up 0 bases and J gave up 7 bases, with 6 bases separating them. Germline V gene sequence: CDR1 LNHNV, CDR2 YYDKDF (reference sequence). The CDR3 DNA is TGTGCCACCAGCAGAGACAACCTCGGGGAGCTGTTTTTT. It encodes CATSRDNLGELFF.

The rearrangement uses TRBV29-1 and TRBJ2-1, with a tentative D call TRBD2 (5 bases). Trimming took 4 bases from V and 0 from J, leaving 10 bases between them. The CDR3 covers 14 residues. In germline, CDR1 is SQVTM, CDR2 ANQGSEA. DNA of the CDR3: TGCAGCGTTGTCCGGGATAGCTCCTACAATGAGCAGTTCTTC. Protein sequence: CSVVRDSSYNEQFF.

The rearrangement links TRBV2 to TRBJ2-4; a possible D gene is TRBD2 (6 bases). The ends were cut back, 1 base at V and 0 bases at J, with 10 bases in the middle. The V gene's germline CDR1 is SNHLY and CDR2 FYNNEI. This CDR3 is built from 16 residues. The chain's CDR3 is CASSEDPGVAKNIQYF. For the CDR3, the DNA is TGTGCCAGCAGTGAAGACCCGGGGGTAGCCAAAAACATTCAGTACTTC.

This clonotype was counted a few times. The chain is built from TRBV5-1 and TRBJ2-5; possible D gene TRBD1, 5 bases. Germline CDR1 and CDR2: SGHRS and YFSETQ. V lost 1 base and J 4 bases, leaving 14 bases between the germline ends. This CDR3 has 15 amino acids. CDR3 nucleotide sequence: TGCGCCAGCAGCTTGTCTCAGGGTAACGCAGAGACCCAGTACTTC. It yields the protein CASSLSQGNAETQYF.

This clonotype has only a few counts. The V call is TRBV9, the J call TRBJ2-7; TRBD2 agrees at 9 bases. Unmatched junction bases numbered 6, after V lost 3 bases and J lost 2 bases. This CDR3 has 15 residues. Germline V CDR1 and CDR2: SGDLS, YYNGEE. Here the CDR3 reads CASSEGGGRAYEQYF. The DNA of the CDR3 is TGTGCCAGCAGCGAAGGTGGCGGGAGGGCCTACGAGCAGTACTTC.

CDR3 nucleotides: TGTGCCAGCCCCGGGCGGTCGTCCTACAATGAGCAGTTCTTC. This translates into CASPGRSSYNEQFF. The J gene is TRBJ2-1, the V gene TRBV2; no clear D gene. V was trimmed by 8 bases and J by 1 base, leaving 12 bases between them. The CDR3 runs 14 residues. Germline V gives CDR1 SNHLY, CDR2 FYNNEI.

Details on this clonotype: Because the CDR3 is missing its conserved closing phenylalanine or tryptophan, this is likely a read error. The DNA is left out, because the CDR3 cannot be placed on it with certainty; the CDR3 is given as TCRdb lists it. The V gene is TRBV5-1, the J gene TRBJ2-1; the D call of TRBD1 is as the table states it, not checked on the DNA. CDR1 SGHRS and CDR2 YFSETQ come from the germline V gene. The CDR3 has 14 amino acids, counting both end residues. The CDR3 loop is CASSLWPGTGLDVV.

This clonotype was seen only a few times. V usage is TRBV11-2 and J usage is TRBJ2-3; D is unresolved. In germline, CDR1 is SGHAT, CDR2 FQNNGV. V lost 0 bases, J lost 6 bases, and 7 bases lay in between. The CDR3 runs 13 residues. The CDR3: CASSLDTMDTQYF. The CDR3 nucleotides read TGTGCCAGCAGCTTAGATACAATGGATACGCAGTATTTT.

This clonotype has more than one count but fewer than ten. The chain uses TRBV5-1 and TRBJ2-4, with D maybe TRBD2 (6 bases). The CDR3 is 14 amino acids. V was pared by 2 bases and J by 5 bases, with 11 bases between. Germline V gene data show CDR1 as SGHRS and CDR2 as YFSETQ. This CDR3 reads CASSFRLGENIQYF. The CDR3 DNA is TGCGCCAGCAGCTTTCGACTAGGTGAAAACATTCAGTACTTC.

The rearrangement links TRBV5-1 to TRBJ2-7, with D hard to call. V gave up 1 base and J gave up 5 bases, with 10 bases separating them. The CDR3 has 13 amino acids. CDR1 SGHRS and CDR2 YFSETQ come from the germline V gene. As DNA, the CDR3 is TGCGCCAGCAGCTTGTACGACCAGAACGAGCAGTACTTC. Protein sequence: CASSLYDQNEQYF.

This clonotype was counted between two and nine times. The rearrangement joins TRBV2 to TRBJ2-1; 12 nucleotides agree with TRBD2. There are 17 residues in the CDR3. Trimming took 5 bases from V and 1 from J; bases not matched to a gene: 6. Germline lookup yields CDR1 SNHLY and CDR2 FYNNEI. The chain's CDR3 is CASSLASGGVSYNEQFF. CDR3 in DNA: TGTGCCAGCAGTTTGGCTAGCGGGGGGGTTTCCTACAATGAGCAGTTCTTC.

V and J are TRBV29-1 and TRBJ1-5; D perhaps matches TRBD1 (6 bases). The CDR3 is 16 residues long. V was clipped by 4 bases and J by 1 base, with 17 bases between them. CDR1 and CDR2 (germline): SQVTM, ANQGSEA. The CDR3 region has the DNA TGCAGCGTTGGGACAGCAGGAGGGGGGAGCAATCAGCCCCAGCATTTT. This gives the protein CSVGTAGGGSNQPQHF.